A single sample gave rise to the 23 T cell receptor beta chains below, sequenced in a study of tumor-infiltrating lymphocytes in primary liver carcinoma. Total RNA (around 500 ng) served as template for TCR beta cDNA synthesis primed by a constant-region primer. Three-round nested multiplex PCR performed with slightly modified ARM-PCR produced the TCR beta libraries. PCR rounds one and two used TRBV1-TRBV30 forward primers with a C-beta reverse primer for approximately 11 cycles each. TCRdb redid the calling of the multiplex PCR reads with MiXCR, one entry per CDR3 protein. In the table there are fewer than 75,000 distinct CDR3 sequences, roughly two thirds of which are singletons. Co-extraction of RNA and DNA was performed on about 20-32 mg of unsorted bulk tissue. Source material: liver tumor tissue from sampling region 4. Documented subset: tumor region T4, right-lateral pole. The receptors stem from a man aged 40-55 years with primary liver carcinoma and hepatitis B virus infection.

In regard to this clonotype: A much larger clone differs by one base, so this may be a read error. The chain links TRBV9 to TRBJ2-1, with D possibly being TRBD1 (5 bases). The CDR3 runs to 14 residues. Deletions cut 3 bases from V and 8 bases from J, with 15 bases between. Germline V lookup: CDR1 SGDLS, CDR2 YYNGEE. The CDR3 region has the DNA TGTGCCAGCAGCGCCACCAGGGATTTGGATGAGCAGTTCTTC. This translates into CASSATRDLDEQFF.

The sample holds a few counts of this clonotype. The chain has TRBV11-2 and TRBJ2-7; tentative D call: TRBD2 (6 bases). This CDR3 is built from 13 residues. V lost 9 bases and J lost 6, with 18 bases in between. Germline values: CDR1 SGHAT, CDR2 FQNNGV. DNA for the CDR3: TGTGCCAGTATCTTCGGAGGGGCCAGCGAGCAGTACTTC. It translates to CASIFGGASEQYF.

In regard to this clonotype: Possible read error: a much larger clone is one base away. The CDR3 loop reads CASSLKLTYNEQFF. In nucleotides, the CDR3 is TGTGCCAGCAGTCTCAAACTGACATACAATGAGCAGTTCTTC. This chain uses TRBV6-1 with TRBJ2-1; D is unresolved. The V gene lost 5 bases and the J gene lost 4 bases, with 12 bases spanning the gap. The CDR3 sequence is 14 residues long. The V gene's germline CDR1 is MNHNS and CDR2 SASEGT.

This clonotype was observed a single time. Relative to the germline gene, one junction end is altered; a read error may explain this. The V gene is TRBV29-1, the J gene TRBJ2-5; weak D call: TRBD2 (5 bases). The germline gives CDR1 SQVTM, CDR2 ANQGSEA. This CDR3 contains 13 residues. The CDR3 DNA reads as TGCAGTGGACTCACCCAGTGGGTGGAGACCCACTACTTC. Translation gives CSGLTQWVETHYF.

This clonotype was counted once. A much larger clone is a single base away; this may be a read error. This chain connects TRBV2 to TRBJ2-7; D gene uncertain. Germline CDR1 SNHLY, CDR2 FYNNEI. Trimming removed 3 bases at V and 3 bases at J, with 6 bases between. CDR3 length equals 12 residues. The CDR3 sequence: CASSDASYEQYF. For the CDR3, the DNA is TGTGCCAGCAGTGATGCGAGCTACGAGCAGTACTTC.

Regarding this clonotype: Since the CDR3 does not end with the conserved phenylalanine or tryptophan, this likely comes from a read error. The chain links TRBV4-1 to TRBJ2-1; D may be TRBD2 (6 bases). Trimming removed 4 bases at V and 6 bases at J, with 16 bases between. The CDR3 has 15 amino acids. CDR1 is MGHRA and CDR2 is YSYEKL in the germline V gene. CDR3 sequence: CASSRSSGWSNEQFL. CDR3 nucleotides: TGCGCCAGCAGCCGAAGTAGCGGATGGAGCAATGAGCAGTTCCTC.

This clonotype was found a few times. The V and J genes are TRBV7-6 and TRBJ2-1, with 11 bases aligning to TRBD2. CDR3 size: 16 residues. J was trimmed by 2 bases and V by 3 bases; bases with no gene match: 3. Germline V CDR1 and CDR2: SGHVS, FNYEAQ. CDR3 bases: TGTGCCAGCAGCTTCTTAGCGGGAGGGACCTACAATGAGCAGTTCTTC. It is translated as CASSFLAGGTYNEQFF.

In its sample, this clonotype was seen many times. The chain combines TRBV29-1 with TRBJ2-7, with TRBD1 identical over 9 bases. The CDR3 spans 14 residues. Germline V gene data show CDR1 as SQVTM and CDR2 as ANQGSEA. V gave up 6 bases and J gave up 6 bases; unmatched junction bases: 12. CDR3 in DNA: TGCAGCGTACATGTTACAGGGGGCGAGGGCGAGCAGTACTTC. Its protein is CSVHVTGGEGEQYF.

To note about this clonotype: A much larger clone lies one base from this, so it may be a read error. This rearrangement joins TRBV6-1 to TRBJ2-3; no reliable D call. In germline, CDR1 is MNHNS, CDR2 SASEGT. Deletions cut 7 bases from V and 2 bases from J, with 4 bases between. The CDR3 runs to 11 residues. This CDR3 reads CASNHTDTQYF. The CDR3 region has the DNA TGTGCCAGCAACCACACAGATACGCAGTATTTT.

This clonotype showed up just once. Possible read error: a much larger clone is one base away. This chain uses TRBV9 with TRBJ2-2; 7 positions agree with TRBD2. The V gene's germline CDR1 is SGDLS and CDR2 YYNGEE. The CDR3 has 15 amino acids. The CDR3 protein is CASSVTSDYTEELFF. The CDR3 nucleotides are TGTGCCAGCAGCGTCACTAGCGACTACACCGAGGAGCTGTTTTTT. The full variable domain, completed using reference TRBV9 and TRBJ2-2, is DSGVTQTPKHLITATGQRVTLRCSPRSGDLSVYWYQQSLDQGLQFLIQYYNGEERAKGNILERFSAQQFPDLHSELNLSSLELGDSALYFCASSVTSDYTEELFFGEGSRLTVL.

In the case of this clonotype: Because the CDR3 is missing its conserved closing phenylalanine or tryptophan, this is likely a read error. The limits of the CDR3 on the DNA are not certain, so only TCRdb's listed CDR3 is given. CDR3 sequence reads: CASSRGRARVFTEGFL. The chain has TRBV11-2 and TRBJ1-1. The CDR3 numbers 16 amino acids, ends counted. Germline V CDR1 and CDR2: SGHAT, FQNNGV.

As for this clonotype: The final CDR3 position lacks the conserved phenylalanine or tryptophan, pointing to a likely read error. The limits of the CDR3 on the DNA are not certain, so only TCRdb's listed CDR3 is given. The rearrangement joins TRBV11-2 to TRBJ1-2; TRBD1, the table's D call, lacks a check against the DNA. Per the germline V gene, CDR1 is SGHAT and CDR2 is FQNNGV. The CDR3 has 15 amino acids, counting both end residues. This CDR3 is CASSYTGGSSPGNTS.

This clonotype was found a few times. The J gene is TRBJ2-1, the V gene TRBV4-3; 12 nucleotides line up with TRBD2. The CDR3 consists of 17 residues. Germline assignment: CDR1 LGHNA and CDR2 YSLEER. The V gene end was trimmed by 3 bases and the J gene end by 3 bases; junction bases not matched to a gene: 6. The CDR3 sequence is CASSHLGTSGRYNEQFF. DNA for the CDR3: TGCGCCAGCAGCCATCTCGGGACTAGCGGGCGCTACAATGAGCAGTTCTTC.

Of note for this clonotype: Mismatch with germline at one junction end may stem from a read error. The V call is TRBV11-2, the J call TRBJ1-1, with 9 nucleotides matching TRBD1. The length of the CDR3 is 16 residues. Germline lookup yields CDR1 SGHAT and CDR2 FQNNGV. CDR3 amino acids: CVSNRGRTGVFTEAFF. The CDR3 DNA reads TGTGTCAGCAACCGAGGTAGGACAGGGGTCTTCACTGAAGCTTTCTTT.

This clonotype has just one count. No conserved phenylalanine or tryptophan ends this CDR3, so it is likely a read error. The rearrangement uses TRBV11-1 and TRBJ2-4; TRBD2 agrees at 13 bases. This CDR3 region has 17 residues. The germline CDR1 and CDR2 sequences are SGHAT and FQDESV (reference sequence). The CDR3 reads CVSSFPGTSGIKNIQYS. CDR3 coding DNA: TGTGTCAGCAGCTTTCCCGGGACTAGCGGGATCAAAAACATTCAGTACTCC.

This clonotype was counted ten times or more. V gene TRBV30 combines with J gene TRBJ2-7; a weak D match, TRBD1 (5 bases). The V gene lost 5 bases and the J gene lost 7 bases, with 15 bases spanning the gap. The CDR3 is made up of 12 amino acids. Germline V gene lookup returns CDR1 GTSNPN and CDR2 SVGIG (reference sequence). CDR3 region: CAWARVTLEQYF. The CDR3 DNA reads TGTGCCTGGGCCAGGGTAACGTTGGAGCAGTACTTC.

The J gene is TRBJ2-1, the V gene TRBV6-6; no firm D call. Trimming took off 4 bases at V and 12 bases at J, with 19 bases between the two ends. Germline values: CDR1 MNHNY, CDR2 SVGAGI (reference sequence). This CDR3 contains 14 residues. The CDR3 loop reads CASSSRATPLVQFF. CDR3 coding DNA: TGTGCCAGCAGTTCCCGGGCTACCCCCCTCGTGCAGTTCTTC.

A note on this clonotype: The conserved phenylalanine or tryptophan is not found at the CDR3 terminus, so this likely reflects a read error. The J gene is TRBJ1-1, the V gene TRBV25-1; maybe TRBD1 (5 bases). CDR1 is MGHDK, CDR2 SYGVNS, per germline. Trimming removed 6 bases at V and 1 base at J, with 9 bases between. There are 13 residues in the CDR3. The CDR3 spells CASRGPSNTEAFL. In DNA, the CDR3 is TGTGCCAGCAGGGGACCTTCGAACACTGAAGCTTTCCTT.

This clonotype was seen only a few times. Just one base apart from a much larger clone, this may be a read error. This chain connects TRBV5-1 to TRBJ2-1, with D possibly being TRBD2 (6 bases). Germline CDR1 is SGHRS and CDR2 is YFSETQ. This CDR3 has 14 amino acids. The CDR3 coding sequence is TGCGCCAACAGCGACGGACTAATTTACAATGAGCAGTTCTTC. Amino acid sequence: CANSDGLIYNEQFF.

This clonotype was seen only a few times. A much larger clone differs by one base, so this may be a read error. The CDR3 does not close with the conserved phenylalanine or tryptophan, likely indicating a read error. V is TRBV29-1 and J is TRBJ2-7, with 7 bases aligning to TRBD1. This CDR3 is built from 14 residues. With 6 bases clipped from V and 7 bases from J, the junction kept 15 bases outside the gene matches. Germline loops: CDR1 SQVTM, CDR2 ANQGSEA. CDR3 sequence (DNA): TGCAGCGTCCCAGACAGGGTGGATCAGGTTGAGCAGTACCTC. Translation gives CSVPDRVDQVEQYL.

Comment on this clonotype: This may arise from a read error, as a much more abundant clone is one base away. The conserved final phenylalanine or tryptophan is absent from the CDR3, which likely points to a read error. This chain joins TRBV11-2 and TRBJ2-7; 7 bases match TRBD1. From germline, CDR1 is SGHAT and CDR2 FQNNGV. Trimming at V came to 1 base and at J to 2 bases, leaving 5 bases not matched to a gene. This CDR3 has 15 amino acids. The CDR3 spells CASSLVQGSTYEQYI. The DNA for the CDR3 is TGTGCCAGCAGCTTAGTACAGGGGTCCACCTACGAGCAGTACATC.

For this clonotype: This CDR3 is missing its conserved last phenylalanine or tryptophan, likely due to a read error. The V call is TRBV6-2 or TRBV6-3, the J call TRBJ2-4; D is uncertain. There are 16 residues in the CDR3. Germline CDR1 and CDR2: MNHEY and SVGEGT. The CDR3 DNA sequence: TGTGGCAGCAGTTACAGTCTAGTTGGGGCCAAAAACATTCAGTACTCC. Its protein is CGSSYSLVGAKNIQYS.

The V and J genes are TRBV28 and TRBJ2-2; no reliable D call. V gave up 5 bases and J gave up 8 bases, with 15 bases separating them. The CDR3 is 14 residues long. CDR1 and CDR2 (germline): MDHEN, SYDVKM. CDR3 coding DNA: TGTGCCAGCAGTGTGACTTGCGCGACTGGGGAGCTGTTTTTT. Its protein is CASSVTCATGELFF.